These 28 T cell receptor beta chains were all obtained from the same sample, sequenced in a study of blood T cells in healthy people across ages. Alongside a J-beta primer mix, a sample-barcoded 5' primer served in a second PCR lasting roughly 7 to 12 cycles. In TCRdb, the 5' RACE reads were re-called with MiXCR into one record per CDR3 protein. The table shows 630,000 or so distinct CDR3 sequences, with approximately 30% occurring only once. The sequencing input was blood. Receptors were obtained from a woman at least 80 years old in good health.

This clonotype was recorded many times. V and J are TRBV18 and TRBJ2-7; 7 bases match TRBD2. The germline V gene has CDR1 KGHSH and CDR2 LQKENI. This CDR3 region has 13 residues. Unmatched junction bases numbered 2, after V lost 3 bases and J lost 3 bases. The CDR3: CASSPGGIYEQYF. CDR3 sequence (DNA): TGTGCCAGCTCACCCGGGGGGATCTACGAGCAGTACTTC.

The J gene is TRBJ2-5, the V gene TRBV6-2 or TRBV6-3; 10 nucleotides line up with TRBD2. CDR1 MNHEY and CDR2 SVGEGT come from the germline V gene. V dropped 3 bases and J dropped 3; count of bases not matched to a gene: 10. The CDR3 has 17 amino acids. The CDR3 loop is CASSYERGGIDEETQYF. The DNA of the CDR3 is TGTGCCAGCAGTTATGAGCGGGGGGGTATTGACGAAGAGACCCAGTACTTC.

The chain uses TRBV20-1 and TRBJ1-2, with 7 bases lining up with TRBD1. Germline CDR1 is DFQATT and CDR2 is SNEGSKA (reference sequence). CDR3 size: 13 residues. V lost 0 bases, J lost 7 bases, and 5 bases stayed unmatched. The CDR3 loop reads CSARDDRVSGYTF. For the CDR3, the DNA is TGCAGTGCTAGAGACGACAGGGTCTCTGGCTACACCTTC.

Comments on this clonotype: A much larger clone differs from this one at a single base, so this may be a read error. The chain joins TRBV9 to TRBJ1-1, with D hard to call. The CDR3 is 14 residues long. Germline V gene sequence: CDR1 SGDLS, CDR2 YYNGEE. V lost 0 bases, J lost 5 bases, and 11 bases lay in between. In DNA, the CDR3 is TGTGCCAGCAGCGTAGCCGGGGTTGGGACTGAAGCTTTCTTT. It yields the protein CASSVAGVGTEAFF.

This clonotype was picked up a small number of times. A much larger clone lies one base from this, so it may be a read error. This chain uses TRBV9 with TRBJ2-1, with unresolved D. This CDR3 contains 14 residues. The germline V gene encodes CDR1 SGDLS and CDR2 YYNGEE. V was trimmed by 4 bases and J by 10 bases, leaving 18 bases between them. CDR3 sequence reads: CASSTHGQSYEQFF. CDR3 coding DNA: TGTGCCAGCAGCACCCATGGGCAGTCCTACGAGCAGTTCTTC.

This sequence joins TRBV5-1 and TRBJ2-7, with unresolved D. The germline V and J ends were trimmed by 3 bases and 7 bases, with 11 bases remaining between them. The CDR3 is made up of 12 amino acids. Germline lookup yields CDR1 SGHRS and CDR2 YFSETQ. The CDR3 nucleotides read TGCGCCAGCAGCTCCACTACCCTGGAGCAGTACTTC. As protein: CASSSTTLEQYF. Variable domain in full (rest from reference TRBV5-1 and TRBJ2-7): KAGVTQTPRYLIKTRGQQVTLSCSPISGHRSVSWYQQTPGQGLQFLFEYFSETQRNKGNFPGRFSGRQFSNSRSEMNVSTLELGDSALYLCASSSTTLEQYFGPGTRLTVT.

This clonotype was observed at least ten times. The rearrangement joins TRBV12-3 or TRBV12-4 to TRBJ2-3; D is unclear. There are 15 residues in the CDR3. The V gene lost 5 bases and the J gene lost 1 base, with 13 bases spanning the gap. CDR3 region: CASSTQSRGTDTQYF. The CDR3 region has the DNA TGTGCCAGCAGTACACAGAGCCGGGGCACAGATACGCAGTATTTT.

This clonotype came up many times. The rearrangement links TRBV6-2 or TRBV6-3 to TRBJ2-7, with 8 nucleotides matching TRBD1. Germline V gene sequence: CDR1 MNHEY, CDR2 SVGEGT. CDR3 length equals 16 residues. The ends lost 4 bases at V and 1 base at J; junction bases unmatched: 9. CDR3 coding DNA: TGTGCCAGCAGTTCTTCCCCCGGGACAGGTTCCTACGAGCAGTACTTC. The encoded protein is CASSSSPGTGSYEQYF.

This clonotype showed up just once. A much larger clone differs by one base, so this may be a read error. V and J are TRBV30 and TRBJ2-5, with a possible D match to TRBD2 (7 bases). Per the germline V gene, CDR1 is GTSNPN and CDR2 is SVGIG (reference sequence). This CDR3 has 14 residues. The CDR3 DNA reads TGTGCCCGGAGTTACGGGGGGCTTGAGGAGACCCAGTACTTC. Protein sequence: CARSYGGLEETQYF.

In this sample, this clonotype turned up many times. The genes are TRBV29-1 and TRBJ2-5; the D is unclear. Germline V gene sequence: CDR1 SQVTM, CDR2 ANQGSEA. The V end lost 4 bases, the J end lost 0 bases, and 6 bases lay between the germline ends. CDR3 length: 12 residues. Written as DNA, the CDR3 is TGCAGCGTTGGGGTGTACCAAGAGACCCAGTACTTC. Protein product: CSVGVYQETQYF.

The rearrangement uses TRBV13 and TRBJ2-7, with no clear D. Germline assignment: CDR1 PRHDT and CDR2 FYEKMQ (reference sequence). CDR3 length: 13 residues. V lost 5 bases and J lost 3, with 11 bases in between. CDR3 sequence (DNA): TGTGCCAGCAGCCTTGGACGATTCTACGAGCAGTACTTC. This gives the protein CASSLGRFYEQYF. The whole variable domain, remainder taken from reference TRBV13 and TRBJ2-7, is AAGVIQSPRHLIKEKRETATLKCYPIPRHDTVYWYQQGPGQDPQFLISFYEKMQSDKGSIPDRFSAQQFSDYHSELNMSSLELGDSALYFCASSLGRFYEQYFGPGTRLTVT.

This clonotype was picked up a small number of times. A much larger clone lies one base from this, so it may be a read error. V and J are TRBV10-3 and TRBJ2-3; D might be TRBD2 (6 bases). The V gene lost 10 bases and the J gene lost 8 bases, with 13 bases spanning the gap. CDR1 and CDR2 from the germline V gene are ENHRY and SYGVKD. The CDR3 is made up of 11 amino acids. The CDR3 DNA follows: TGTGCCACATATAGCGGAGGTACGCAGTATTTT. Protein: CATYSGGTQYF.

The CDR3 DNA reads as TGTGCCATCAGTGAGGCAGGGGGCAATCAGCCCCAGCATTTT. It encodes CAISEAGGNQPQHF. The chain couples TRBV10-3 to TRBJ1-5; D is perhaps TRBD1 (6 bases). CDR3 length: 14 residues. Trimming took off 2 bases at V and 2 bases at J, with 7 bases between the two ends. Germline V CDR1 and CDR2: ENHRY, SYGVKD.

The sample holds many counts of this clonotype. This chain links TRBV12-3 or TRBV12-4 with TRBJ2-7, with TRBD2 matching over 7 bases. After removal of 1 base from V and 2 bases from J, the junction contained 8 bases not matched to a gene. The CDR3 is made up of 16 amino acids. The CDR3, as DNA: TGTGCCAGCAGTTTAGAGCCGCCAGCGGGGCCCTACGAGCAGTACTTC. Residues: CASSLEPPAGPYEQYF.

On this clonotype: An end of the junction does not agree with germline; a read error may underlie this. The V call is TRBV7-9, the J call TRBJ2-7; D unresolved. Germline V gives CDR1 SEHNR, CDR2 FQNEAQ (reference sequence). CDR3 length: 13 residues. The CDR3 nucleotides are TGTGCCAGCAGCTTAGAGGTCTCCCACGAGCAGTACTTC. Translating it yields CASSLEVSHEQYF.

This clonotype was recorded at least ten times. The chain has TRBV2 and TRBJ2-1; 12 positions match TRBD2. This CDR3 is 14 amino acids long. The V gene's germline CDR1 is SNHLY and CDR2 FYNNEI. V was pared by 7 bases and J by 5 bases, with 3 bases of the junction left unmatched. CDR3 residues: CASKRLAGDNEQFF. The CDR3 DNA sequence: TGTGCCAGCAAGAGACTAGCGGGGGACAATGAGCAGTTCTTC.

Remarks on this clonotype: A read error is possible here, since a much larger clone lies one base away. The CDR3 does not end in the conserved phenylalanine or tryptophan, so this is likely a read error. The V call is TRBV20-1, the J call TRBJ1-2; a weak D match, TRBD1 (6 bases). This CDR3 has 12 residues. Trimming removed 2 bases from V and 4 bases from J, with 8 bases in between. Germline assignment: CDR1 DFQATT and CDR2 SNEGSKA (reference sequence). CDR3 DNA sequence: TGCAGTGCTAGAACAGGGCTCTATGGCTACACCTGC. As protein: CSARTGLYGYTC.

As for this clonotype: A much larger clone lies a single base off, so this may be a read error. The chain uses TRBV25-1 and TRBJ2-5; D possibly corresponds to TRBD2 (5 bases). CDR3 length equals 16 residues. Trimming cost V 7 bases and J 4 bases, with 22 bases left between them. Germline CDR1 and CDR2: MGHDK and SYGVNS. CDR3 DNA: TGTGCCAGCACTCCTAGAACGGGGTGGGCAGGAGAGACCCAGTACTTC. Translating gives CASTPRTGWAGETQYF.

Note on this clonotype: This may stem from a read error, because a much larger clone lies one nucleotide away. The rearrangement uses TRBV6-6 and TRBJ2-1, with TRBD1 matching over 11 bases. The CDR3 covers 16 residues. Germline loops: CDR1 MNHNY, CDR2 SVGAGI (reference sequence). CDR3 coding DNA: TGTGCCAGCAGTTTAGGGGACAGGGGGTCCTACAATGTGCAGTTCTTC. Its protein product is CASSLGDRGSYNVQFF.

This clonotype showed up many times. The chain links TRBV6-5 to TRBJ2-5; TRBD2 matches 10 bases. Trimming took 0 bases from V and 2 from J; bases not matched to a gene: 15. The germline V gene encodes CDR1 MNHEY and CDR2 SVGAGI. The CDR3 spans 20 residues. The CDR3 loop reads CASSYSRLAGAGSGQETQYF. CDR3 nucleotide sequence: TGTGCCAGCAGTTACTCGCGGCTAGCGGGGGCCGGCTCTGGTCAAGAGACCCAGTACTTC.

In its sample, this clonotype was seen many times. J is TRBJ1-6 and V is TRBV27; D not certain. The CDR3 is made up of 14 amino acids. With 3 bases removed from V and 6 bases from J, the gap between germline ends came to 9 bases. Germline V lookup: CDR1 MNHEY, CDR2 SMNVEV (reference sequence). In DNA, the CDR3 is TGTGCCAGCAGTTTTCGCGACGGTAATTCACCCCTCCACTTT. Its translation is CASSFRDGNSPLHF.

As to this clonotype: A read error is likely, as this CDR3 ends without the conserved phenylalanine or tryptophan. This chain links TRBV14 with TRBJ2-3; TRBD2 agrees at 10 bases. Per the germline V gene, CDR1 is SGHDN and CDR2 is FVKESK. Germline trimming cut 4 bases from V and 9 bases from J; bases unmatched to any gene: 4. The CDR3 totals 13 residues. The CDR3 nucleotides read TGTGCCAGCAGCCCGCTAGCGGGGGAGACGCAGTATTGT. The encoded protein is CASSPLAGETQYC.

There are a few counts of this clonotype. This chain connects TRBV30 to TRBJ1-1; D is uncertain. CDR3 length: 14 amino acids. V was clipped by 3 bases and J by 5 bases, with 16 bases between them. Germline CDR1 GTSNPN, CDR2 SVGIG (reference sequence). The chain's CDR3 is CAWSLGGKGTEAFF. The CDR3 DNA sequence: TGTGCCTGGAGCCTTGGAGGGAAAGGGACTGAAGCTTTCTTT.

This clonotype was counted at least ten times. One junction end does not reproduce the germline sequence, and a read error may be involved. V is TRBV5-1 and J is TRBJ1-1, with a weak D call TRBD1 (5 bases). Germline CDR1 is SGHRS and CDR2 is YFSETQ. The CDR3 covers 13 residues. The CDR3 is CASSYDRNTEAFF. CDR3 sequence (DNA): TGTGCCAGCAGTTATGACAGGAACACTGAAGCTTTCTTT.

Concerning this clonotype itself: A much larger clonotype is one base distant, so this may be a read error. The rearrangement joins TRBV5-1 to TRBJ2-7; D may match TRBD1 or TRBD2 (7 bases each). With the DNA end fitting TRBJ2-5 better, the J assignment may be wrong. Germline V CDR1 and CDR2: SGHRS, YFSETQ. The CDR3 runs 16 residues. The chain's CDR3 is CASSLVWGGGLETQYF. The CDR3 bases are TGCGCCAGCAGCTTGGTCTGGGGAGGGGGCCTCGAGACCCAGTACTTC.

This clonotype has at least ten counts. A read error may be the cause here, since a much bigger clone is one base away. V usage is TRBV18 and J usage is TRBJ1-2, with 7 positions matching TRBD1. The junction had 6 bases not matched to a gene; V was cut back by 11 bases and J by 3 bases. This CDR3 contains 12 residues. Germline assignment: CDR1 KGHSH and CDR2 LQKENI. The CDR3 region has the DNA TGTGCCGGCCCCGGGACAGACTATGGCTACACCTTC. Translated, it gives CAGPGTDYGYTF.

About this clonotype: This may come from a read error, since a much larger clone is one base off. The genes are TRBV30 and TRBJ1-2; D gene unclear. CDR1 and CDR2 (germline): GTSNPN, SVGIG (reference sequence). V lost 7 bases, J lost 7 bases, and 19 bases lay in between. The CDR3 covers 13 residues. CDR3 sequence: CAFRASNRGGYTF. The CDR3 region has the DNA TGTGCCTTCCGGGCCTCTAATCGTGGTGGCTACACCTTC.

The V gene is TRBV30, the J gene TRBJ1-1, with TRBD1 matching 11 bases. This CDR3 is built from 15 residues. Germline lookup yields CDR1 GTSNPN and CDR2 SVGIG (reference sequence). Trimming removed 5 bases from V and 4 bases from J; junction bases left unmatched: 9. The CDR3 region is CAWGGDRGTITEAFF. In DNA, the CDR3 is TGTGCCTGGGGGGGGGACAGGGGGACGATCACTGAAGCTTTCTTT.